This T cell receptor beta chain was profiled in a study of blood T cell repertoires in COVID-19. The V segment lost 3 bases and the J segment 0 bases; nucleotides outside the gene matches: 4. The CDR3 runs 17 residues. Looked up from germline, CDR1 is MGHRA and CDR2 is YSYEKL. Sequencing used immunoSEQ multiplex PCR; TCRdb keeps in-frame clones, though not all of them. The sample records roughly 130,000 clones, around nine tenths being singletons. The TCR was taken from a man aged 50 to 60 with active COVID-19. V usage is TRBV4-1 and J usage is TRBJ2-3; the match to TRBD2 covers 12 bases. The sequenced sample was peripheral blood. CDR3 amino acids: CASSHTGLAGSTDTQYF. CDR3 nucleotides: TGCGCCAGCAGCCACACCGGACTAGCGGGAAGCACAGATACGCAGTATTTT.